The entry below gives a single T cell receptor (beta chain) sequence along with its context. This sample is part of a study of control samples from healthy donors and cancer patients. With 4 bases removed from V and 0 bases from J, the gap between germline ends came to 6 bases. Germline assignment: CDR1 SGHTA and CDR2 FQGNSA. This CDR3 is built from 13 residues. Here immunoSEQ multiplex PCR was the method, and the copy in TCRdb shows in-frame clones only, minus some. The sample includes some 66,000 clones, 85% of them seen just once. This chain joins TRBV7-2 and TRBJ2-5; D uncertain. This receptor was taken from a man aged 35 to 55 in good health. Sequenced input: blood. As DNA, the CDR3 is TGTGCCAGCAGCTCAGTGTACCAAGAGACCCAGTACTTC. Translated, it gives CASSSVYQETQYF.